The T cell receptor beta chain described here comes from a study of a mutant IDH1 vaccine in newly diagnosed glioma (TCRdb year 2021). Study-level background: The approximately 30 treated patients were approximately 62% male and around 40% female, with a mean age of about 38 years. Before enrollment, most patients had been given radiochemotherapy with temozolomide as standard therapy, while the rest had received either radiotherapy alone or temozolomide alone. Six visits were used for peripheral blood collection: V03 (baseline), V05, V07, V10, V12 and V13. Longitudinal TCRB deep sequencing was done for 20 to 25 treated patients, wherever samples were available for exploratory analyses. Study-wide findings and limitations: No apparent relationship was observed between pseudoprogression and alterations in the top peripheral T cell clonotypes detected by TCRB sequencing. According to the authors, sample limitations meant that analyses of patient blood samples could not be reproduced. Vaccine-induced immune responses across multiple MHC alleles were detected in 80% to 95% of patients. Availability determined which PBMC samples were chosen for TCRB deep sequencing.

CDR1 and CDR2 (MGHRA, YSYEKL) derive from the germline V gene. The V end loses 1 base and the J end loses 15 bases, and a stretch of 16 bases separates them. There are 13 amino acids in the CDR3, from cysteine to phenylalanine inclusive. CDR3 DNA only is kept here, 39 bases in frame from base 1. The library was generated by the immunoSEQ multiplex PCR assay. Following the manufacturer's protocol, the hsTCRB Kit was used to amplify rearranged TCR beta chain sequences. An Illumina MiSeq was used to sequence the TCRB libraries. Per the authors' processing: Demultiplexing, trimming and gene mapping were performed with the kit vendor's proprietary platform. TCRdb retrieved this table from immuneACCESS and kept in-frame rearrangements only. Not all clones are present; in checked studies, unresolved V genes account for under half, and no reason is known for the remainder. V and J calls and clone size are given by that table; D and trimming were obtained from the DNA. This sample gives over 20,000 clones in total; roughly nine tenths of them show up just once. Approximately 8.4% of the sample is held by the ten biggest clonotypes.

About this clone: This clone's antigen is unknown. Base qualities are not at hand, and no much larger clone is one base apart.

What the time point label conveys for this sample: baseline, week 1 (first vaccination visit). The sample's treatment or condition label, decoded: pre-vaccination baseline after standard-of-care therapy. Newly diagnosed WHO grade 3 or 4 IDH1-mutant astrocytomas showing loss of nuclear ATRX were present in the donors. The samples were drawn from NOA16, a multicentre, single-arm, open-label phase I trial in Germany that tested a mutant IDH1 peptide vaccine in humans for the first time. Blood drawn at visit V03 was used as the baseline sample for immunogenicity testing. Genomic DNA for TCRB sequencing was extracted from EDTA blood using the DNeasy Blood and Tissue Kit.

Sequencing used PBMCs, obtained from a glioma patient treated with radiotherapy, temozolomide or both. This receptor was identified in a man aged 30 to 39 with glioma. The V gene is TRBV4-1 and the J gene is TRBJ2-1; TRBD1 might be the D gene, on 6 matching bases. The CDR3 has the sequence CASSQGGRATPFF. The DNA reads TGCGCCAGCAGCCAAGGGGGGCGGGCCACACCGTTCTTC.